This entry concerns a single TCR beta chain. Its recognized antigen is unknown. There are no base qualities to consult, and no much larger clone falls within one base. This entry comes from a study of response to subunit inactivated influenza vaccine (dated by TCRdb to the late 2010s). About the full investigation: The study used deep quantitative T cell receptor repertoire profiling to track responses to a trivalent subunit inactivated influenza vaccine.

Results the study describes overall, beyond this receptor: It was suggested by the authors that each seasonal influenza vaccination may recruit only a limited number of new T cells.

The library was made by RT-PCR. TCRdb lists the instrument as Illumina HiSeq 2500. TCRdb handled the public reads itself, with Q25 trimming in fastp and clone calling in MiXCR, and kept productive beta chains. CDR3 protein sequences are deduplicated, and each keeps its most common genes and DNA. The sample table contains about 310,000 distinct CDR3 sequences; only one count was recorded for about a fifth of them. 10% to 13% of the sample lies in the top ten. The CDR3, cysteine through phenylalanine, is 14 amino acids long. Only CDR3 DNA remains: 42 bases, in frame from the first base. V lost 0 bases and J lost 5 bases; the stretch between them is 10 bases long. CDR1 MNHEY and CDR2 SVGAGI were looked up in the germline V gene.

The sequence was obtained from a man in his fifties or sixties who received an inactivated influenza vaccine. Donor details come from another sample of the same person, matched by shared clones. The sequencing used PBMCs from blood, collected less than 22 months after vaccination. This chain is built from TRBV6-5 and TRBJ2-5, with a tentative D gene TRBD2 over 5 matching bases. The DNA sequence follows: TGTGCCAGCAGTTACTCGATGCGGGTGGAGACCCAGTACTTC. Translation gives CASSYSMRVETQYF.